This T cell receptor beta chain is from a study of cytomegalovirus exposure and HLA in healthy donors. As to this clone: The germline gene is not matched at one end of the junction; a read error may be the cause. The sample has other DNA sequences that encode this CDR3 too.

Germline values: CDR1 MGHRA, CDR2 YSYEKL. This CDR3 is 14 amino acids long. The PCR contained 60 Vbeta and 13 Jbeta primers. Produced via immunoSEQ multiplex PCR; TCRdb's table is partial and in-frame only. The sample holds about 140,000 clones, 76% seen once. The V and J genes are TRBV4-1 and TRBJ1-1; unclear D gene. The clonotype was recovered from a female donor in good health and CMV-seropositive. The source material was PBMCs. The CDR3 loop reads CASSPPTANTEAFF. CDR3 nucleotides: TGCGCCAGCAGCCCTCCAACAGCAAACACTGAAGCTTTCTTC.